These 22 T cell receptor beta chains were all obtained from the same sample, sequenced in a study of shared clonotypes between healthy human individuals. Here immunoSEQ multiplex PCR was the method, and the copy in TCRdb shows in-frame clones only, minus some. In the table there are under 850,000 clones, just under 75% of which are singletons. Sequenced material: memory CD4+ T cells sorted from blood. Subset denoted: CD45RA-negative fraction. The receptors come from a woman aged 25 to 45 in good health.

This clone was seen a handful of times. The chain links TRBV2 to TRBJ1-5, with D unresolved. Germline assignment: CDR1 SNHLY and CDR2 FYNNEI. This CDR3 is 13 amino acids long. Trimming pared 8 bases from V and 2 bases from J, leaving 10 bases between. CDR3 protein: CASDIWGNQPQHF. The CDR3 bases are TGTGCCAGCGATATCTGGGGCAATCAGCCCCAGCATTTT.

The rearrangement uses TRBV5-1 and TRBJ1-4; D not resolved. The germline CDR1 and CDR2 sequences are SGHRS and YFSETQ. CDR3 length: 15 residues. Trimming took off 0 bases at V and 0 bases at J, with 6 bases between the two ends. CDR3 bases: TGCGCCAGCAGCTTGGTACCGACAACTAATGAAAAACTGTTTTTT. This encodes CASSLVPTTNEKLFF. Variable domain in full (rest from reference TRBV5-1 and TRBJ1-4): KAGVTQTPRYLIKTRGQQVTLSCSPISGHRSVSWYQQTPGQGLQFLFEYFSETQRNKGNFPGRFSGRQFSNSRSEMNVSTLELGDSALYLCASSLVPTTNEKLFFGSGTQLSVL.

The genes are TRBV28 and TRBJ2-7; 7 bases fit TRBD1. V was clipped by 6 bases and J by 3 bases; unmatched bases: 11. This CDR3 has 15 residues. Germline CDR1 and CDR2: MDHEN and SYDVKM. The CDR3 sequence: CASSTTRDSLYEQYF. DNA for the CDR3: TGTGCCAGCAGCACCACCCGGGACAGCCTCTACGAGCAGTACTTC.

The chain couples TRBV2 to TRBJ1-5; D call uncertain. With 4 bases removed from V and 6 bases from J, the gap between germline ends came to 7 bases. The CDR3 totals 12 residues. Per germline, CDR1 SNHLY and CDR2 FYNNEI. CDR3 sequence reads: CASSVLAQPQHF. CDR3 nucleotides: TGTGCCAGCAGTGTTCTCGCTCAGCCCCAGCATTTT.

This clone was observed a handful of times. The rearrangement uses TRBV2 and TRBJ2-7; D perhaps matches TRBD1 (5 bases). The CDR3 runs 16 residues. Trimming shortened V by 3 bases and J by 7 bases, and 22 bases separated the two germline ends. Germline V gene data show CDR1 as SNHLY and CDR2 as FYNNEI. The CDR3 sequence is CASSEPDRKTPSEQYF. The CDR3 DNA is TGTGCCAGCAGTGAGCCAGACAGAAAAACCCCCTCAGAGCAGTACTTC.

The chain uses TRBV18 and TRBJ1-1; D is unresolved. This CDR3 is built from 13 residues. Germline V CDR1 and CDR2: KGHSH, LQKENI. The V end was cut by 3 bases, the J end by 1 base, with 6 bases between. The CDR3 loop reads CASSPRWNTEAFF. The DNA for the CDR3 is TGTGCCAGCTCACCCAGGTGGAACACTGAAGCTTTCTTT.

The V and J genes are TRBV5-5 and TRBJ1-5; 9 bases are shared with TRBD1. The CDR3 has 14 residues. The V and J ends lost 2 bases and 7 bases, in that order; junction bases with no gene match: 4. Looked up from germline, CDR1 is SGHKS and CDR2 is YYEKEE (reference sequence). The CDR3 DNA reads as TGTGCCAGCAGCTTAAGACAGGGGGGGCAGCCCCAGCATTTT. Translating it yields CASSLRQGGQPQHF.

The genes are TRBV28 and TRBJ1-5; 9 bases map to TRBD1. CDR3 size: 16 residues. Trimming cost V 5 bases and J 7 bases; bases outside gene matches: 12. CDR1 and CDR2 from the germline V gene are MDHEN and SYDVKM. This CDR3 reads CASSLSSGQGWQPQHF. In nucleotides, the CDR3 is TGTGCCAGCAGTCTCTCATCGGGACAGGGATGGCAGCCCCAGCATTTT. Full variable domain (remainder filled in from reference TRBV28 and TRBJ1-5): DVKVTQSSRYLVKRTGEKVFLECVQDMDHENMFWYRQDPGLGLRLIYFSYDVKMKEKGDIPEGYSVSREKKERFSLILESASTNQTSMYLCASSLSSGQGWQPQHFGDGTRLSIL.

This clone was recorded once. The chain recombines TRBV5-1 with TRBJ2-6; no firm D call. Trimming stripped 3 bases from V and 0 bases from J, with 13 bases between. Germline V gene data show CDR1 as SGHRS and CDR2 as YFSETQ. This CDR3 has 17 amino acids. The CDR3 sequence: CASSSNGMDSGANVLTF. The DNA for the CDR3 is TGCGCCAGCAGCTCAAATGGAATGGACTCTGGGGCCAACGTCCTGACTTTC.

The chain combines TRBV5-1 with TRBJ2-7; 12 bases fit TRBD1. Germline lookup yields CDR1 SGHRS and CDR2 YFSETQ. The CDR3 runs to 17 residues. V lost 5 bases, J lost 5 bases, and 14 bases stayed unmatched. In nucleotides, the CDR3 is TGCGCCAGCAGTCTTGGGCCGGGACAGGGGGCCAGGGACGAGCAGTACTTC. Its protein product is CASSLGPGQGARDEQYF.

Worth noting for this clone: At the DNA level, this CDR3 is encoded by other sequences in the same sample as well. The chain is built from TRBV5-4 and TRBJ2-2, with 9 bases fitting TRBD2. The CDR3 is made up of 16 amino acids. Germline V gene data show CDR1 as SGHNT and CDR2 as YYREEE (reference sequence). V shed 0 bases, J shed 4 bases, and the junction held 4 bases outside the gene matches. The CDR3 sequence: CASSLVGREGTGELFF. For the CDR3, the DNA is TGTGCCAGCAGCTTGGTTGGGCGGGAGGGCACCGGGGAGCTGTTTTTT.

This clone was observed once. The chain is built from TRBV9 and TRBJ2-4, with D possibly being TRBD2 (5 bases). Per the germline V gene, CDR1 is SGDLS and CDR2 is YYNGEE. CDR3 length: 15 amino acids. V was pared by 0 bases and J by 6 bases, with 13 bases between. This chain's CDR3 is CASSVGSGYLNIQYF. The CDR3 nucleotides read TGTGCCAGCAGCGTAGGGTCGGGGTATTTAAACATTCAGTACTTC.

V and J are TRBV2 and TRBJ2-3; 8 bases are a match to TRBD2. V dropped 7 bases and J dropped 3; count of bases not matched to a gene: 6. The CDR3 extends over 14 amino acids. The germline V gene has CDR1 SNHLY and CDR2 FYNNEI. For the CDR3, the DNA is TGTGCCAGCACGGAACGGGAGGGAACAGATACGCAGTATTTT. Its translation is CASTEREGTDTQYF.

This clone has a single count. V usage is TRBV27 and J usage is TRBJ2-7; 12 bases are shared with TRBD2. The length of the CDR3 is 16 residues. In germline, CDR1 is MNHEY, CDR2 SMNVEV (reference sequence). With 6 bases clipped from V and 6 bases from J, the junction kept 12 bases outside the gene matches. The CDR3 sequence: CASSPGLAGWRGEQYF. CDR3 in DNA: TGTGCCAGCAGCCCCGGACTAGCGGGGTGGCGAGGCGAGCAGTACTTC.

This rearrangement joins TRBV6-6 to TRBJ2-2; tentative D call: TRBD1 (6 bases). Germline values: CDR1 MNHNY, CDR2 SVGAGI (reference sequence). The CDR3 spans 14 residues. V was trimmed by 6 bases and J by 7 bases, leaving 15 bases between them. CDR3: CASSVNRESGELFF. The CDR3 DNA follows: TGTGCCAGCAGCGTAAACAGGGAAAGCGGGGAGCTGTTTTTT.

This clone showed up just a few times. The chain joins TRBV5-1 to TRBJ2-5, with a tentative D call TRBD2 (6 bases). This CDR3 has 16 residues. The germline CDR1 and CDR2 sequences are SGHRS and YFSETQ. Trimming removed 0 bases at V and 5 bases at J, with 17 bases between. CDR3 protein: CASSLAATGASETQYF. DNA of the CDR3: TGCGCCAGCAGCTTGGCCGCGACGGGAGCTTCGGAGACCCAGTACTTC.

This clone was found once. The V gene is TRBV5-4, the J gene TRBJ1-1, with D unresolved. The germline V gene has CDR1 SGHNT and CDR2 YYREEE (reference sequence). V shed 4 bases and J shed 0 bases, with 13 bases lying between them. The CDR3 covers 15 residues. CDR3 protein: CASSRDTDMNTEAFF. In DNA, the CDR3 is TGTGCCAGCAGCCGAGACACCGACATGAACACTGAAGCTTTCTTT.

The table lists this clone with a few counts. J is TRBJ1-4 and V is TRBV10-3; 9 bases fit TRBD1. Germline assignment: CDR1 ENHRY and CDR2 SYGVKD. The CDR3 is 14 amino acids. The V and J ends lost 6 bases and 4 bases, in that order; junction bases with no gene match: 3. This chain's CDR3 is CAIREGQGNEKLFF. In nucleotides, the CDR3 is TGTGCCATCAGAGAGGGACAGGGTAATGAAAAACTGTTTTTT.

The sample holds a few counts of this clone. The V and J genes are TRBV5-1 and TRBJ2-5; D is perhaps TRBD1 or TRBD2 (6 bases each). The CDR3 has 15 residues. In germline, CDR1 is SGHRS, CDR2 YFSETQ. V was clipped by 4 bases and J by 4 bases, with 17 bases between them. This CDR3 reads CASSGQAGGSETQYF. The CDR3 DNA sequence: TGCGCCAGCAGCGGTCAAGCCGGGGGCTCAGAGACCCAGTACTTC.

The table lists this clone with a few counts. The genes are TRBV10-1 and TRBJ2-2; 8 nucleotides agree with TRBD1. The CDR3 runs to 16 residues. V shed 5 bases and J 0 bases; nucleotides not matched to a gene: 5. Germline V gives CDR1 WNHNN, CDR2 SYGVQD (reference sequence). The DNA of the CDR3 is TGCGCCAGCAGTCGGACAGGGCCCACGAACACCGGGGAGCTGTTTTTT. Translation: CASSRTGPTNTGELFF.

The chain recombines TRBV6-1 with TRBJ1-4; TRBD1 is a possible D gene (6 bases). This CDR3 spans 15 amino acids. Per germline, CDR1 MNHNS and CDR2 SASEGT. V was clipped by 7 bases and J by 3 bases, with 15 bases between them. CDR3 loop: CASTPGGAANEKLFF. Here the CDR3 DNA reads TGTGCCAGCACTCCTGGGGGGGCGGCTAATGAAAAACTGTTTTTT.

The count of this clone is one. V usage is TRBV19 and J usage is TRBJ2-2; D call uncertain. Germline V gene data show CDR1 as LNHDA and CDR2 as SQIVND (reference sequence). Trimming pared 7 bases from V and 7 bases from J, leaving 19 bases between. This CDR3 is 15 amino acids long. CDR3: CASKGARTLSGELFF. CDR3 coding DNA: TGTGCCAGTAAAGGCGCACGTACCCTCAGCGGGGAGCTGTTTTTT.